Listed below are T cell receptor beta chains from one sample, sequenced in a study of T cell responses to AZD1222 COVID-19 vaccine. Data came from immunoSEQ multiplex PCR; TCRdb stores just in-frame clones and leaves some out. The sample has tens of thousands of clones; over 85% are singletons. Specimen: peripheral blood, collected on day 0 of AZD1222 vaccination. The receptors originated from an adult in good health. The CDR3 runs from the conserved cysteine through the conserved F or W. A D gene is named only where the DNA matches it firmly. Expanded clones get a size class; other rows say once, few or many, or leave the size out.

D gene,J gene,V gene,clone size,CDR3 DNA,CDR3 protein
.,TRBJ1-5,TRBV3-1/TRBV3-2,.,TGTGCCAGCAGCCAAAGCCAGGGGAATCAGCCCCAGCATTTT,CASSQSQGNQPQHF
TRBD1,TRBJ2-2,TRBV4-1,.,TGCGCCAGCAGCCAAGATGCGGCAGGGGGACACACCGGGGAGCTGTTTTTT,CASSQDAAGGHTGELFF
.,TRBJ2-7,TRBV27,.,TGTGCCAGCAGTTTAGGGGGAGTCAACTACGAGCAGTACTTC,CASSLGGVNYEQYF
TRBD1,TRBJ1-2,TRBV5-1,.,TGCGCCAGCAGCTTGGGGAACACAGGGGGCATCGGCTATGGCTACACCTTC,CASSLGNTGGIGYGYTF
.,TRBJ1-2,TRBV18,.,TGTGCCAGCTCACCACGACGACAGTCGGATGGCTACACCTTC,CASSPRRQSDGYTF
.,TRBJ2-4,TRBV2,.,TGTGCCAGCAGTGAAGCGAGACAGGTCCAAAACATTCAGTACTTC,CASSEARQVQNIQYF
.,TRBJ1-5,TRBV20-1,.,TGCAGTGCTAGTGGTCAAGGTGGCAATCAGCCCCAGCATTTT,CSASGQGGNQPQHF
.,TRBJ1-6,TRBV7-9,.,TGTGCCAGCAGCCCCGACACACTTAATTCACCCCTCCACTTT,CASSPDTLNSPLHF
TRBD2,TRBJ2-3,TRBV27,once,TGTGCCAGCAGCCCTACTAGCGGGAGTGTGACAGATACGCAGTATTTT,CASSPTSGSVTDTQYF
TRBD1,TRBJ1-1,TRBV7-9,.,TGTGCCAGCAGCTTAAGTGGGAGACAGGGGGCTTTTGGCACTGAAGCTTTCTTT,CASSLSGRQGAFGTEAFF
.,TRBJ1-3,TRBV3-1/TRBV3-2,.,TGTGCCAGCAGCCAAAGCGCTGGGGGAAACACCATATATTTT,CASSQSAGGNTIYF
.,TRBJ2-7,TRBV19,.,TGTGCCAGTAGCGGCAGCACCTACGAGCAGTACTTC,CASSGSTYEQYF
TRBD2,TRBJ2-2,TRBV6-6,.,TGTGCCAGCAGCCGACTAGCCCCGAACACCGGGGAGCTGTTTTTT,CASSRLAPNTGELFF
.,TRBJ1-3,TRBV4-1,few,TGCGCCAGCAGCCCAAGGGCGGGGGGGAGCTCTGGAAACACCATATATTTT,CASSPRAGGSSGNTIYF
.,TRBJ2-1,TRBV4-2,.,TGTGCCAGCAGCCAACCCTCTACCGCCACTGAGCAGTTCTTC,CASSQPSTATEQFF
.,TRBJ1-1,TRBV7-2,.,TGTGCCAGCAGCCCAAACAGGGCTGGCACTGAAGCTTTCTTT,CASSPNRAGTEAFF
.,TRBJ1-1,TRBV28,.,TGTGCCAGCAGGTCCATGTCGGAAGCTTTCTTT,CASRSMSEAFF